Here is one T cell receptor (beta chain) with its context. The data were obtained in a study of T cell responses to AZD1222 COVID-19 vaccine. CDR3 size: 13 residues. Germline loops: CDR1 SNHLY, CDR2 FYNNEI. The V end lost 3 bases, the J end lost 13 bases, and 16 bases lay between the germline ends. Profiled with immunoSEQ multiplex PCR; TCRdb holds only in-frame clones, not every one. This table holds about 170,000 clones, 90% found once. This rearrangement joins TRBV2 to TRBJ2-4; D uncertain. Sample: peripheral blood, taken on day 0 of AZD1222 vaccination. The sequence was obtained from an adult in good health. CDR3 in amino acids: CASSDPGTALQYF. DNA for the CDR3: TGTGCCAGCAGTGACCCGGGTACGGCCCTACAGTACTTC.